Given below is one T cell receptor beta chain in context. The ends were cut back, 3 bases at V and 2 bases at J, with 7 bases in the middle. Germline CDR1 PRHDT, CDR2 FYEKMQ (reference sequence). CDR3 length: 13 residues. These data originate in a study of blood T cell repertoires in COVID-19. Sequenced by immunoSEQ multiplex PCR; TCRdb stores in-frame clones only, minus some. The sample consists of around 160,000 clones, over 80% of them appearing once. This receptor was obtained from a woman aged 60-75 years who had recovered from COVID-19. The gene calls are TRBV13 and TRBJ2-5; D is unclear. The sequenced sample was PBMCs or T cells enriched from blood (not recorded which). CDR3 amino acids: CASSFSVQETQYF. The CDR3 DNA is TGTGCCAGCAGCTTTTCAGTACAAGAGACCCAGTACTTC.